The sequence of this T cell receptor (beta chain) was determined in a study of cytomegalovirus exposure and HLA in healthy donors. Study-wide results and caveats: Researchers counted 150 to 200 TCR beta chains as cytomegalovirus-associated. Because they were indistinguishable, some V segments, including TRBV6-2 and TRBV6-3, were excluded.

The PCR was carried out with 60 Vbeta primers and 13 Jbeta primers. TCRdb keeps only in-frame clones here, not all; method: immunoSEQ multiplex PCR. The sample records hundreds of thousands of clones, roughly 68% being singletons. CDR3 length equals 13 residues. CDR1 is SQVTM, CDR2 ANQGSEA, per germline. Losses at the gene ends were 6 bases for V and 5 bases for J; bases not matched to a gene: 8. At collection, donors were nominally healthy, but unrecorded immune exposures were probable. Worth noting for this clone: Its target is unknown.

The gene calls are TRBV29-1 and TRBJ2-3; 7 bases match TRBD2. The sample comprised PBMCs. The receptor was isolated from a man aged 40-55 years in good health and CMV-seropositive. The CDR3 loop is CSVGGGEGDTQYF. The CDR3, as DNA: TGCAGCGTGGGCGGCGGGGAGGGAGATACGCAGTATTTT.